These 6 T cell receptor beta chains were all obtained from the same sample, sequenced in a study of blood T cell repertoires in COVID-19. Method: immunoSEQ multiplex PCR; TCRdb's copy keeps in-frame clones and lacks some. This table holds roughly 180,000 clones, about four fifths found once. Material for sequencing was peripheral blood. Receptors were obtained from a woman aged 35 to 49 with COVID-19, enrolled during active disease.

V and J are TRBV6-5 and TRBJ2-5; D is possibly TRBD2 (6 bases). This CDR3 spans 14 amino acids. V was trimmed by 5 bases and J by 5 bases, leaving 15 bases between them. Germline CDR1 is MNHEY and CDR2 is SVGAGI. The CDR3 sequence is CASSQSTSWETQYF. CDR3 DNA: TGTGCCAGCAGTCAGAGTACTAGCTGGGAGACCCAGTACTTC.

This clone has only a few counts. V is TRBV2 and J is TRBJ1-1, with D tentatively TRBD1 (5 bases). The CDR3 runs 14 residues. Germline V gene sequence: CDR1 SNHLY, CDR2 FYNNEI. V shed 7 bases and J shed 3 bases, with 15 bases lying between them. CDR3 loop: CASTLTGVDTEAFF. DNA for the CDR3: TGTGCCAGCACCCTAACAGGTGTAGACACTGAAGCTTTCTTT.

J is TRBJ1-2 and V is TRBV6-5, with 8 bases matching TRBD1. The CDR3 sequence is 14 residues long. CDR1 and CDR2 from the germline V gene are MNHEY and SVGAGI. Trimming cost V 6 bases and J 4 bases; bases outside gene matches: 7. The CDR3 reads CASSSGQGVYGYTF. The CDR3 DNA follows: TGTGCCAGCAGCTCCGGACAGGGAGTCTATGGCTACACCTTC.

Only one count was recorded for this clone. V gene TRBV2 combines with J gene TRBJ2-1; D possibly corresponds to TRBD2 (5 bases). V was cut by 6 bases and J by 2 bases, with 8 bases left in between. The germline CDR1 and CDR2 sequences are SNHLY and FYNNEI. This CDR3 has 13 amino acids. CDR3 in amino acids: CASREGTYNEQFF. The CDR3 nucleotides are TGTGCCAGCAGAGAGGGCACCTACAATGAGCAGTTCTTC.

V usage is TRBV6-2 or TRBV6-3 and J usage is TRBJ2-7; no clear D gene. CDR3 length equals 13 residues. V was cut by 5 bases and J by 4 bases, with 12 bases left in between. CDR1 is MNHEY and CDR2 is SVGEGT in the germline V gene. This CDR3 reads CASSTPYKYEQYV. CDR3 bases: TGTGCCAGCAGTACCCCTTACAAATACGAGCAGTACGTC.

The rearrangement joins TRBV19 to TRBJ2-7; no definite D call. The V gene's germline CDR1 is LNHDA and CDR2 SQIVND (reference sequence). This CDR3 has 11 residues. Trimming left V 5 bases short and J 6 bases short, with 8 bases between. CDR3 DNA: TGTGCCAGTAGTTTCAACAGCGAGCAGTACTTC. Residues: CASSFNSEQYF.